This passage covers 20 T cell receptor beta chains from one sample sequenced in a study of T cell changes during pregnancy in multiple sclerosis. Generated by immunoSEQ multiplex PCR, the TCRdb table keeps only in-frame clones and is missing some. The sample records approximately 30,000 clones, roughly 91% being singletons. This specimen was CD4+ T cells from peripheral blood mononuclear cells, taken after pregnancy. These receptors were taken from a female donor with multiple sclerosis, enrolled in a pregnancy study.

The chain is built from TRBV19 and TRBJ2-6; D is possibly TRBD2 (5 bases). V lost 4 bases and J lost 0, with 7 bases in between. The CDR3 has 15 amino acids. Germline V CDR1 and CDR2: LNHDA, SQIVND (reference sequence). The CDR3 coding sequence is TGTGCCAGTAGTAATCGGGGCTCTGGGGCCAACGTCCTGACTTTC. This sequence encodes CASSNRGSGANVLTF.

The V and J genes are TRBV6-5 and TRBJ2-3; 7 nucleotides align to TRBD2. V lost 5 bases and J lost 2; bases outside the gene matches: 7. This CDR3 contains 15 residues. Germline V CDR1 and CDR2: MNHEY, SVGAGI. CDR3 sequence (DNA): TGTGCCAGCAGTAGAAGCGGGGACCTCACAGATACGCAGTATTTT. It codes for CASSRSGDLTDTQYF.

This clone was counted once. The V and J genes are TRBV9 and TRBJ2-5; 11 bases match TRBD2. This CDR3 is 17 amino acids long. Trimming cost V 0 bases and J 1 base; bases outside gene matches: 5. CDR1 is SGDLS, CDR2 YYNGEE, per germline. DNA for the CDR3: TGTGCCAGCAGCGTAGGGCTAGCGGGGGGAGGCCAAGAGACCCAGTACTTC. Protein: CASSVGLAGGGQETQYF.

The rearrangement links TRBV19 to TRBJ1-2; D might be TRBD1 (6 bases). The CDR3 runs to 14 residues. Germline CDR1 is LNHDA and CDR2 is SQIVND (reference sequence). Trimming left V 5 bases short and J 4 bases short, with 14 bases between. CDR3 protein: CASSPTGAGYGYTF. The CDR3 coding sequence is TGTGCCAGTAGTCCGACAGGTGCGGGCTATGGCTACACCTTC.

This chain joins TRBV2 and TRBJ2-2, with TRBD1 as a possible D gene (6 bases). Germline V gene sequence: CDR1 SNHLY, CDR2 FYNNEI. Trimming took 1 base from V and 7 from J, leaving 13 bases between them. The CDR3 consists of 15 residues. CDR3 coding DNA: TGTGCCAGCAGTGAAGACAGGGCTGTTCGCGGGGAGCTGTTTTTT. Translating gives CASSEDRAVRGELFF.

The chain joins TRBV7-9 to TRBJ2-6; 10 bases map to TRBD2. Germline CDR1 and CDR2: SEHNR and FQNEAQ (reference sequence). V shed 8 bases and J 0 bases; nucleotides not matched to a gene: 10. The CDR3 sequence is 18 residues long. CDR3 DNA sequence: TGTGCCAGCCATAGGGGTAGCGGGAGGTTCTCTGGGGCCAACGTCCTGACTTTC. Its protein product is CASHRGSGRFSGANVLTF.

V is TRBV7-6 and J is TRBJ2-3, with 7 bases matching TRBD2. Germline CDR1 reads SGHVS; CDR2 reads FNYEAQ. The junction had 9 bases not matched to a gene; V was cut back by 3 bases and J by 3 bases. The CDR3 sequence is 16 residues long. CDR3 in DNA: TGTGCCAGCAGCTTGGAGGCGGGAGCTTCAACAGATACGCAGTATTTT. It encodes CASSLEAGASTDTQYF.

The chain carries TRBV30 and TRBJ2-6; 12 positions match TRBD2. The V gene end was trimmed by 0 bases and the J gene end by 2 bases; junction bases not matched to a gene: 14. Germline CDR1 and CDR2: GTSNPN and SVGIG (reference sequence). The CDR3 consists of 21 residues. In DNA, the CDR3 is TGTGCCTGGAGTGTACTAGCGGGAGGAAGAGGGTCACAAGCTGGGGCCAACGTCCTGACTTTC. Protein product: CAWSVLAGGRGSQAGANVLTF.

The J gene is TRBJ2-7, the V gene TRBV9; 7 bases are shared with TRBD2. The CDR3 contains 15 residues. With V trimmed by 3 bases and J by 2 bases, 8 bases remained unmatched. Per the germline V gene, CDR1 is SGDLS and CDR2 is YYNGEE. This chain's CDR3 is CASSETAGRTYEQYF. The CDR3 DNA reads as TGTGCCAGCAGCGAGACAGCGGGGAGAACCTACGAGCAGTACTTC.

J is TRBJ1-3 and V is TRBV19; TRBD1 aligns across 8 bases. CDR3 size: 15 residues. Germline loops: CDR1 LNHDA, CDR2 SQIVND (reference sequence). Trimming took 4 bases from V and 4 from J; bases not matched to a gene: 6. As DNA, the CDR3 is TGTGCCAGTAGTAGGCTGACAGGGGCGGGAAACACCATATATTTT. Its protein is CASSRLTGAGNTIYF. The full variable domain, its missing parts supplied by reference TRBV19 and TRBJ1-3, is DGGITQSPKYLFRKEGQNVTLSCEQNLNHDAMYWYRQDPGQGLRLIYYSQIVNDFQKGDIAEGYSVSREKKESFPLTVTSAQKNPTAFYLCASSRLTGAGNTIYFGEGSWLTVV.

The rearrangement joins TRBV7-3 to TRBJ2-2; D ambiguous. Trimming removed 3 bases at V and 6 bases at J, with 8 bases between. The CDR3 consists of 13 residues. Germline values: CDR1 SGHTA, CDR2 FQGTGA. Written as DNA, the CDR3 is TGTGCCAGCAGCTTCTCGAGTCCCGGGGAGCTGTTTTTT. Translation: CASSFSSPGELFF.

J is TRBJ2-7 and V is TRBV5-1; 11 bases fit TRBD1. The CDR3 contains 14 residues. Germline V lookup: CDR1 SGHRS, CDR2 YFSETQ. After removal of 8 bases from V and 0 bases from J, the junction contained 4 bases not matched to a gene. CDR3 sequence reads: CASQGQGDSYEQYF. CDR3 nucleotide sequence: TGCGCCAGTCAGGGACAGGGGGACTCCTACGAGCAGTACTTC.

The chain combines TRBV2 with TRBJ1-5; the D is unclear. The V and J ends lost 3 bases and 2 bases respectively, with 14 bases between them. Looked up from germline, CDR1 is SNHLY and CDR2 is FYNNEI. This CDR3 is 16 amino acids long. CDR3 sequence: CASSDLGERGNQPQHF. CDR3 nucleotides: TGTGCCAGCAGTGACCTTGGGGAGAGAGGCAATCAGCCCCAGCATTTT. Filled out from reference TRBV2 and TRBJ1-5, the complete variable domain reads EPEVTQTPSHQVTQMGQEVILRCVPISNHLYFYWYRQILGQKVEFLVSFYNNEISEKSEIFDDQFSVERPDGSNFTLKIRSTKLEDSAMYFCASSDLGERGNQPQHFGDGTRLSIL.

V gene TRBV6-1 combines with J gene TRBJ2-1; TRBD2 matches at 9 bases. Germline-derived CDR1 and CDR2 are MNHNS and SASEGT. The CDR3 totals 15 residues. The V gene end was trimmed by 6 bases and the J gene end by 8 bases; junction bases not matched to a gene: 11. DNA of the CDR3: TGTGCCAGCAGCCGTTCAGCGGGAGGCCAACATGAGCAGTTCTTC. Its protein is CASSRSAGGQHEQFF.

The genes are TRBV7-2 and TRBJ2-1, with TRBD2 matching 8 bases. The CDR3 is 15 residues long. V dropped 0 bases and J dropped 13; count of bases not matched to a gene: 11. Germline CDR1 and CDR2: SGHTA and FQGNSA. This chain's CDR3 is CASSLAYRAGGAQFF. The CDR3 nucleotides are TGTGCCAGCAGCTTAGCGTATCGAGCCGGGGGGGCCCAGTTCTTC.

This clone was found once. CDR3 residues: CASSLVVRGYGYTF. Here the CDR3 DNA reads TGCGCCAGCAGCTTGGTGGTGCGGGGCTATGGCTACACCTTC. The chain joins TRBV5-1 to TRBJ1-2; D not resolved. Trimming took off 0 bases at V and 4 bases at J, with 10 bases between the two ends. CDR1 and CDR2 from the germline V gene are SGHRS and YFSETQ. The CDR3 loop spans 14 amino acids.

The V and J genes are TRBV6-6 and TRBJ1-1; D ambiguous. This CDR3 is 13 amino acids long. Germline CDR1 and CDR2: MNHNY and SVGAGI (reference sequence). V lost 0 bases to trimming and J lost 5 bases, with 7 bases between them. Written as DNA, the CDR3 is TGTGCCAGCAGTTACTCCCGGGGTACTGAAGCTTTCTTT. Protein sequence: CASSYSRGTEAFF.

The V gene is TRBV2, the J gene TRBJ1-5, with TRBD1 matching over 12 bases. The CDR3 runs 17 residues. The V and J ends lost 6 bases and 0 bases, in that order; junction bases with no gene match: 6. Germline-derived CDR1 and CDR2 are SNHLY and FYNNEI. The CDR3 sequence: CASRGQGASYSNQPQHF. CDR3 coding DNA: TGTGCCAGCAGGGGACAGGGGGCGTCATATAGCAATCAGCCCCAGCATTTT.

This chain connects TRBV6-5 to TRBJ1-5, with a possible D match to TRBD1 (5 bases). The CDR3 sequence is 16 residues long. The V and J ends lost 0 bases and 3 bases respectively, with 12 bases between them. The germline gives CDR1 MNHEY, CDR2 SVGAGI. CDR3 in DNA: TGTGCCAGCAGTTACTCGATACCGGGGGTCAATCAGCCCCAGCATTTT. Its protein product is CASSYSIPGVNQPQHF.

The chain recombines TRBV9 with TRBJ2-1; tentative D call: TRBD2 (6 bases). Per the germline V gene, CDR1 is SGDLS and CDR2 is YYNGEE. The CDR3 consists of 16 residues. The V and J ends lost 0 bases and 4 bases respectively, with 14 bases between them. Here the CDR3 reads CASSVDWGVRYNEQFF. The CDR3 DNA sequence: TGTGCCAGCAGCGTAGATTGGGGGGTAAGGTACAATGAGCAGTTCTTC.